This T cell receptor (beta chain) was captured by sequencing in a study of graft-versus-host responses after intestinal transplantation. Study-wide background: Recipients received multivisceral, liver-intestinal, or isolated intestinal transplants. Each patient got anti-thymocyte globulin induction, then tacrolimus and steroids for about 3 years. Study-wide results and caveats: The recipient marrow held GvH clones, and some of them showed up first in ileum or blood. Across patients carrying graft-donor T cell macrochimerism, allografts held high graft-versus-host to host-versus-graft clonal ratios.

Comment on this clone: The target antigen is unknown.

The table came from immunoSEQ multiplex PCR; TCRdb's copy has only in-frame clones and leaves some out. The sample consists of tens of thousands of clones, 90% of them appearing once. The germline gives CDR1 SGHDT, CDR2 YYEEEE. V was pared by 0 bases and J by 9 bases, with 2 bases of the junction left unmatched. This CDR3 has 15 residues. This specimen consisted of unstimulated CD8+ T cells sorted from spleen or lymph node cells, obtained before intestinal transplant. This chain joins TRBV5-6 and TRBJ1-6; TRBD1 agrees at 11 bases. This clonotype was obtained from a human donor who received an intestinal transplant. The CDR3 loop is CASSLGGTGGSPLHF. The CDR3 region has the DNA TGTGCCAGCAGCTTGGGTGGGACAGGGGGTTCACCCCTCCACTTT. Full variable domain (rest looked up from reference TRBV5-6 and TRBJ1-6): DAGVTQSPTHLIKTRGQQVTLRCSPKSGHDTVSWYQQALGQGPQFIFQYYEEEERQRGNFPDRFSGHQFPNYSSELNVNALLLGDSALYLCASSLGGTGGSPLHFGNGTRLTVT.